This paragraph reports one TCR beta chain. Clones were sequenced by immunoSEQ multiplex PCR, and TCRdb holds only the in-frame ones, with some missing. The sample holds hundreds of thousands of clones, around 89% seen once. This entry comes from a study of shared T cell receptors in the human thymus. The CDR3 loop spans 11 amino acids. V dropped 3 bases and J dropped 8 bases, with 10 bases sitting between them. Per the germline V gene, CDR1 is DFQATT and CDR2 is SNEGSKA (reference sequence). A further study also used this sample, focusing on human thymus T cells.

This sequence joins TRBV20-1 and TRBJ1-2, with D possibly being TRBD1 (5 bases). The sequenced material came from thymocytes. This TCR derives from a boy less than two years old with a congenital heart defect. The CDR3, as DNA: TGCAGTGCTAGCGATCAGGGAGGCTACACCTTC. Its protein is CSASDQGGYTF.